A single TCR beta chain is shown here with its context. One end of the junction does not line up with germline, which may come from a read error. This CDR3 is also generated by other DNA sequences in the sample. These data originate in a study of cytomegalovirus exposure and HLA in healthy donors. In germline, CDR1 is SGDLS, CDR2 YYNGEE. This CDR3 comprises 18 residues. Unrecorded immune exposure was likely among donors, who were nominally healthy when sampled. The primer mix had 60 Vbeta and 13 Jbeta primers. The table came from immunoSEQ multiplex PCR; TCRdb's copy has only in-frame clones and leaves some out. The data contain about 180,000 clones, 82% of them singletons.

Material: PBMCs. This clonotype was sampled from a man aged 35 to 55 in good health and CMV-seronegative. The chain carries TRBV9 and TRBJ1-3, with 8 bases that match TRBD1. The CDR3 region has the DNA TGTGCCAGCAGTGTAGCTCAGGGACAGGAACGCTCTGGAAACACCATATATTTT. Translating gives CASSVAQGQERSGNTIYF.